The 9 T cell receptor beta chains below all came from one sample that was sequenced in a study of identical twins. TCRdb independently ran MiXCR on the 5' RACE reads; one entry per CDR3 protein. Of some 590,000 distinct CDR3 sequences in the sample, 9.5% to 10% were seen once. The same specimen was also included in a second study, on yellow fever vaccine responses in identical twins.

Sequencing input: PBMCs. Receptors were obtained from a woman between 18 and 29 years old in good health.

Comment on this clonotype: Being one base from a much bigger clone, this may be a read error. The chain uses TRBV28 and TRBJ2-6; D may be TRBD1 (6 bases). CDR1 and CDR2 (germline): MDHEN, SYDVKM. The length of the CDR3 is 15 residues. DNA of the CDR3: TGTGCCAGTCGGACAGTATTCCCTGGGACCAACGTCCTGACTTTC. It translates to CASRTVFPGTNVLTF.

This clonotype came up a few times. The chain uses TRBV5-1 and TRBJ2-1; possibly TRBD1 for D (5 bases). The CDR3 is 13 residues long. The germline CDR1 and CDR2 sequences are SGHRS and YFSETQ. Trimming shortened V by 2 bases and J by 13 bases, and 16 bases separated the two germline ends. CDR3 sequence (DNA): TGCGCCAGCAGCTTTACGACAGACTTGGTCCAGTTCTTC. This gives the protein CASSFTTDLVQFF.

This clonotype showed up just a few times. The genes are TRBV27 and TRBJ2-7; no reliable D call. The germline CDR1 and CDR2 sequences are MNHEY and SMNVEV (reference sequence). The CDR3 is made up of 11 amino acids. V was pared by 8 bases and J by 3 bases, with 8 bases between. The CDR3, as DNA: TGTGCCAGCTGGGGAAACTACGAGCAGTACTTC. Amino acids: CASWGNYEQYF.

The chain uses TRBV29-1 and TRBJ2-7, with no clear D. The CDR3 consists of 12 residues. Germline CDR1 reads SQVTM; CDR2 reads ANQGSEA. Trimming took off 4 bases at V and 3 bases at J, with 10 bases between the two ends. CDR3 DNA sequence: TGCAGCGTTGTCGCCCTGAACTACGAGCAGTACTTC. It translates to CSVVALNYEQYF.

Ten or more counts support this clonotype. The rearrangement uses TRBV7-9 and TRBJ2-3; D might be TRBD2 (6 bases). Germline V gene sequence: CDR1 SEHNR, CDR2 FQNEAQ (reference sequence). Trimming took 5 bases from V and 3 from J, leaving 18 bases between them. The CDR3 runs 16 residues. In DNA, the CDR3 is TGTGCCAGCAGCACTTGGACCGGAGGGTTTACAGATACGCAGTATTTT. This translates into CASSTWTGGFTDTQYF.

Worth noting for this clonotype: A read error may account for a junction end that differs from germline. The V call is TRBV7-7, the J call TRBJ2-5, with 8 bases matching TRBD1. CDR3 length: 16 residues. The germline V gene encodes CDR1 SSHAT and CDR2 FNYEAQ (reference sequence). The DNA for the CDR3 is TGTGCTAGCAGCGCCACTCTGACAGGGGAGGACGAGACCCAGTACTTC. It encodes CASSATLTGEDETQYF. Drawing the rest from reference TRBV7-7 and TRBJ2-5, the complete variable domain is GAGVSQSPRYKVTKRGQDVTLRCDPISSHATLYWYQQALGQGPEFLTYFNYEAQPDKSGLPSDRFSAERPEGSISTLTIQRTEQRDSAMYRCASSATLTGEDETQYFGPGTRLLVL.

This clonotype showed up many times. This sequence joins TRBV28 and TRBJ2-2; the D gene is possibly TRBD2 (7 bases). V was pared by 6 bases and J by 4 bases, with 15 bases between. The V gene's germline CDR1 is MDHEN and CDR2 SYDVKM. This CDR3 spans 15 amino acids. The CDR3 bases are TGTGCCAGCAGGACCGGGGGGCGCAGCACCGGGGAGCTGTTTTTT. Protein product: CASRTGGRSTGELFF.

This clonotype was observed at least ten times. The genes are TRBV11-2 and TRBJ2-7; 7 bases are shared with TRBD1. V trimming: 3 bases; J trimming: 5 bases; junction bases outside the gene matches: 13. The CDR3 contains 16 residues. In germline, CDR1 is SGHAT, CDR2 FQNNGV. The CDR3 protein is CASSFPEQGFDHEQYF. CDR3 coding DNA: TGTGCCAGCAGCTTCCCAGAACAGGGGTTCGACCACGAGCAGTACTTC.

This clonotype was counted only a few times. The chain couples TRBV29-1 to TRBJ2-7, with TRBD2 identical over 8 bases. From germline, CDR1 is SQVTM and CDR2 ANQGSEA. The V segment lost 7 bases and the J segment 3 bases; nucleotides outside the gene matches: 5. This CDR3 has 12 residues. The CDR3 is CSAVAGFYEQYF. As DNA, the CDR3 is TGCAGCGCCGTAGCGGGATTCTACGAGCAGTACTTC.